The 29 T cell receptor beta chains below all came from one sample that was sequenced in a study of Ad26.COV2.S vaccination and SARS-CoV-2 variants. Treatment noted: about 20 received Ad26.COV2.S at low or high dose, single or two shots; several received placebo; per-sample allocation not given. On day 63 after the first injection, vaccine and placebo recipients gave samples. Assay: immunoSEQ multiplex PCR; the TCRdb copy retains only in-frame clones and omits some. The sample carries around 500,000 clones, about 89% recorded once. Sequenced material: peripheral blood, taken in a trial of Ad26.COV2.S vaccine versus placebo. The receptors here all came from a person aged 18-60 years who received the Ad26.COV2.S COVID-19 vaccine or a placebo.

The chain carries TRBV29-1 and TRBJ2-3; TRBD2 matches at 7 bases. The J segment lost 4 bases and the V segment lost 3 bases, leaving 7 bases of the junction unmatched. The CDR3 is made up of 14 amino acids. The germline V gene has CDR1 SQVTM and CDR2 ANQGSEA. The CDR3: CSVDRSGVPDTQYF. As DNA, the CDR3 is TGCAGCGTTGACCGGAGCGGGGTCCCAGATACGCAGTATTTT.

The genes are TRBV28 and TRBJ2-2; TRBD2 aligns across 11 bases. Per germline, CDR1 MDHEN and CDR2 SYDVKM. The CDR3 totals 18 residues. V shed 8 bases and J 8 bases; nucleotides not matched to a gene: 19. The CDR3 DNA reads TGTGCCAGCTACATGAACACGAACCCTAGCGGGAGGAGGGGGGAGCTGTTTTTT. Protein product: CASYMNTNPSGRRGELFF.

The genes are TRBV7-2 and TRBJ1-1, with unresolved D. V lost 3 bases, J lost 3 bases, and 14 bases lay in between. This CDR3 comprises 15 residues. Germline assignment: CDR1 SGHTA and CDR2 FQGNSA. The CDR3 loop reads CASSLVLGSYTEAFF. The CDR3 coding sequence is TGTGCCAGCAGCTTGGTTCTGGGTAGTTACACTGAAGCTTTCTTT.

The chain uses TRBV7-2 and TRBJ2-5; TRBD1 might be the D (6 bases). CDR3 size: 14 residues. In germline, CDR1 is SGHTA, CDR2 FQGNSA. V lost 5 bases, J lost 5 bases, and 15 bases lay in between. The CDR3, as DNA: TGTGCCAGCAGCCGTTCAGGGGCTTTCGAGACCCAGTACTTC. This gives the protein CASSRSGAFETQYF.

This chain connects TRBV2 to TRBJ2-7, with TRBD2 as a possible D gene (7 bases). The ends were cut back, 6 bases at V and 2 bases at J, with 17 bases in the middle. Germline V gives CDR1 SNHLY, CDR2 FYNNEI. The CDR3 sequence is 15 residues long. CDR3 coding DNA: TGTGCCAGCAGGAAAACAGGGAGCGGGGCCTACGAGCAGTACTTC. It is translated as CASRKTGSGAYEQYF.

The chain uses TRBV9 and TRBJ1-2, with unresolved D. Germline values: CDR1 SGDLS, CDR2 YYNGEE. Trimming took 3 bases from V and 9 from J, leaving 12 bases between them. This CDR3 contains 12 residues. The CDR3 loop reads CASSARTDSYTF. CDR3 DNA sequence: TGTGCCAGCAGCGCAAGGACCGATAGCTACACCTTC.

The CDR3 reads CASSLVQNYGYTF. The CDR3 region has the DNA TGTGCCAGCAGTTTGGTTCAGAACTATGGCTACACCTTC. The rearrangement links TRBV28 to TRBJ1-2; D not resolved. Trimming cost V 3 bases and J 2 bases, with 7 bases left between them. The CDR3 is 13 residues long. Germline V gives CDR1 MDHEN, CDR2 SYDVKM.

In nucleotides, the CDR3 is TGTGCCAGCTCGTGGACGGGGTCGCTCACAGATACGCAGTATTTT. It specifies CASSWTGSLTDTQYF. This chain connects TRBV18 to TRBJ2-3; possible D gene TRBD2, 5 bases. V was cut by 6 bases and J by 2 bases, with 15 bases left in between. CDR1 is KGHSH and CDR2 is LQKENI in the germline V gene. The CDR3 runs 15 residues.

Concerning this clone itself: This CDR3 is also generated by other DNA sequences in the sample. The V call is TRBV27, the J call TRBJ2-7, with 9 bases matching TRBD2. The CDR3 contains 15 residues. Germline CDR1 is MNHEY and CDR2 is SMNVEV (reference sequence). Trimming at V came to 0 bases and at J to 0 bases, leaving 0 bases not matched to a gene. The CDR3 loop is CASSLSSGSSYEQYF. The CDR3 DNA reads TGTGCCAGCAGTTTATCTAGCGGGAGCTCCTACGAGCAGTACTTC.

The chain is built from TRBV12-3 or TRBV12-4 and TRBJ2-1; no reliable D call. The CDR3 length is 11 residues. The V end lost 2 bases, the J end lost 6 bases, and 2 bases lay between the germline ends. The CDR3 nucleotides are TGTGCCAGCAGTTTAATCAATGAGCAGTTCTTC. Residues: CASSLINEQFF.

The chain is built from TRBV18 and TRBJ1-6, with unresolved D. V dropped 3 bases and J dropped 7 bases, with 13 bases sitting between them. CDR1 and CDR2 (germline): KGHSH, LQKENI. The CDR3 length is 15 residues. The CDR3 loop reads CASSPRNIYNSPLHF. The DNA for the CDR3 is TGTGCCAGCTCACCCAGAAATATTTACAATTCACCCCTCCACTTT.

The V and J genes are TRBV3-1 (or the pseudogene TRBV3-2) and TRBJ2-7; 8 positions agree with TRBD1. The J segment lost 3 bases and the V segment lost 1 base, leaving 5 bases of the junction unmatched. The CDR3 extends over 15 amino acids. Germline CDR1 reads LGHDT; CDR2 reads YNNKEL (reference sequence). CDR3 region: CASSQVGTGIYEQYF. DNA for the CDR3: TGTGCCAGCAGCCAAGTTGGGACAGGAATCTACGAGCAGTACTTC.

This clone was seen a single time. The CDR3 loop is CASSSDRDYGYTF. The CDR3, as DNA: TGTGCCAGCAGTTCAGACAGGGACTATGGCTACACCTTC. The chain carries TRBV6-5 and TRBJ1-2; 7 nucleotides match TRBD1. After removal of 4 bases from V and 3 bases from J, the junction contained 2 bases not matched to a gene. CDR3 length: 13 amino acids. CDR1 MNHEY and CDR2 SVGAGI come from the germline V gene.

J is TRBJ1-6 and V is TRBV7-9; the D gene is possibly TRBD1 (6 bases). Deletions cut 7 bases from V and 5 bases from J, with 15 bases between. This CDR3 region has 15 residues. Germline CDR1 and CDR2: SEHNR and FQNEAQ (reference sequence). CDR3 sequence (DNA): TGTGCCAGCACGGCCTGGGGGCTGAATAATTCACCCCTCCACTTT. It specifies CASTAWGLNNSPLHF.

V and J are TRBV10-3 and TRBJ1-2; TRBD1 agrees at 10 bases. Germline CDR1 reads ENHRY; CDR2 reads SYGVKD. V shed 11 bases, J shed 7 bases, and the junction held 13 bases outside the gene matches. This CDR3 contains 14 residues. For the CDR3, the DNA is TGTGCCGCCGGCTCGGGGACAGGGGATGGTGGCTACACCTTC. Translated, it gives CAAGSGTGDGGYTF.

This chain connects TRBV14 to TRBJ2-3; D is perhaps TRBD2 (6 bases). The length of the CDR3 is 15 residues. Trimming took off 5 bases at V and 1 base at J, with 13 bases between the two ends. Germline V gene lookup returns CDR1 SGHDN and CDR2 FVKESK. CDR3 protein: CASSGGTAGTDTQYF. As DNA, the CDR3 is TGTGCCAGCAGCGGAGGGACCGCAGGCACAGATACGCAGTATTTT.

The V gene is TRBV27, the J gene TRBJ1-6; D gene ambiguous. The CDR3 runs to 20 residues. Germline CDR1 MNHEY, CDR2 SMNVEV (reference sequence). V was shortened by 2 bases and J by 1 base, with 21 bases between the two germline ends. The CDR3: CASSLTRRSSRVSYNSPLHF. The CDR3 DNA is TGTGCCAGCAGTTTAACGCGTAGAAGCAGTCGAGTTTCCTATAATTCACCCCTCCACTTT.

This chain connects TRBV4-2 to TRBJ2-4; the D gene is possibly TRBD1 (6 bases). V lost 0 bases, J lost 8 bases, and 14 bases lay in between. The CDR3 spans 15 residues. The germline V gene encodes CDR1 LGHNA and CDR2 YNFKEQ. The DNA for the CDR3 is TGTGCCAGCAGCCAAGAATACAGGGCGTGGGACATTCAGTACTTC. Amino acid sequence: CASSQEYRAWDIQYF.

This sequence joins TRBV11-2 and TRBJ2-3; D is tentatively TRBD1 or TRBD2 (5 bases each). Per the germline V gene, CDR1 is SGHAT and CDR2 is FQNNGV. There are 14 residues in the CDR3. Trimming took off 5 bases at V and 6 bases at J, with 15 bases between the two ends. In nucleotides, the CDR3 is TGTGCCAGCAGCCCGGGACGGCGAGGGGATACGCAGTATTTT. This sequence encodes CASSPGRRGDTQYF.

V usage is TRBV11-3 and J usage is TRBJ2-1; 7 nucleotides agree with TRBD1. The V and J ends lost 4 bases and 9 bases, in that order; junction bases with no gene match: 6. The CDR3 covers 13 residues. Germline V CDR1 and CDR2: SGHNT, YENEEA. Here the CDR3 reads CASSSTGVGEQFF. Here the CDR3 DNA reads TGTGCCAGCAGCTCAACAGGGGTTGGTGAGCAGTTCTTC.

The genes are TRBV3-1 (or the pseudogene TRBV3-2) and TRBJ2-2, with D hard to call. With 4 bases removed from V and 6 bases from J, the gap between germline ends came to 15 bases. The CDR3 has 15 amino acids. CDR1 is LGHDT and CDR2 is YNNKEL in the germline V gene (reference sequence). As DNA, the CDR3 is TGTGCCAGCAGCCCAAGCGAACTGTGGTCCGGGGAGCTGTTTTTT. It yields the protein CASSPSELWSGELFF.

The genes are TRBV18 and TRBJ1-1, with D perhaps matching TRBD1 (6 bases). CDR1 and CDR2 from the germline V gene are KGHSH and LQKENI. V dropped 1 base and J dropped 2 bases, with 11 bases sitting between them. This CDR3 is 15 amino acids long. The CDR3 region has the DNA TGTGCCAGCTCACCACGGGGGACACTTAACACTGAAGCTTTCTTT. Its translation is CASSPRGTLNTEAFF. Drawing the rest from reference TRBV18 and TRBJ1-1, the complete variable domain is NAGVMQNPRHLVRRRGQEARLRCSPMKGHSHVYWYRQLPEEGLKFMVYLQKENIIDESGMPKERFSAEFPKEGPSILRIQQVVRGDSAAYFCASSPRGTLNTEAFFGQGTRLTVV.

This chain joins TRBV14 and TRBJ1-1; D ambiguous. The CDR3 extends over 14 amino acids. Between the trimmed V and J ends, which lost 0 bases and 1 base, there was a span of 6 bases. From germline, CDR1 is SGHDN and CDR2 FVKESK. The CDR3 sequence: CASSQDLGNTEAFF. The CDR3, as DNA: TGTGCCAGCAGCCAAGATCTGGGGAACACTGAAGCTTTCTTT. Full variable domain (outside the CDR3, taken from reference TRBV14 and TRBJ1-1): EAGVTQFPSHSVIEKGQTVTLRCDPISGHDNLYWYRRVMGKEIKFLLHFVKESKQDESGMPNNRFLAERTGGTYSTLKVQPAELEDSGVYFCASSQDLGNTEAFFGQGTRLTVV.

On this clone itself: The junction does not match germline at one end; this may be a read error. The chain carries TRBV7-2 and TRBJ2-5; possibly TRBD1 for D (5 bases). The CDR3 is 13 amino acids. The germline V gene encodes CDR1 SGHTA and CDR2 FQGNSA. The chain's CDR3 is CASTLGAKETQYF. CDR3 nucleotides: TGTGCCAGCACCTTAGGGGCCAAAGAGACCCAGTACTTC.

The J gene is TRBJ2-7, the V gene TRBV19, with D hard to call. From germline, CDR1 is LNHDA and CDR2 SQIVND (reference sequence). This CDR3 has 13 residues. Trimming stripped 7 bases from V and 3 bases from J, with 13 bases between. The CDR3 loop reads CASIPFSVYEQYF. DNA for the CDR3: TGTGCCAGTATCCCCTTCTCAGTCTACGAGCAGTACTTC.

This clone was found once. The V and J genes are TRBV10-1 and TRBJ2-7; D remains ambiguous. Germline CDR1 is WNHNN and CDR2 is SYGVQD (reference sequence). This CDR3 is 12 amino acids long. The V end was cut by 3 bases, the J end by 4 bases, with 7 bases between. The CDR3 region has the DNA TGCGCCAGCAGTGATGGGAATTACGAGCAGTACTTC. It translates to CASSDGNYEQYF.

This sequence joins TRBV27 and TRBJ1-4; 10 positions agree with TRBD1. Germline CDR1 reads MNHEY; CDR2 reads SMNVEV (reference sequence). V gave up 3 bases and J gave up 10 bases; unmatched junction bases: 5. The CDR3 totals 14 residues. The CDR3 DNA reads as TGTGCCAGCAGTTTTAGCGGACAGGGGGGAAAACTGTTTTTT. Its translation is CASSFSGQGGKLFF.

J is TRBJ2-3 and V is TRBV7-9; D may be TRBD1 (6 bases). The CDR3 is 17 residues long. Trimming pared 4 bases from V and 3 bases from J, leaving 20 bases between. The germline CDR1 and CDR2 sequences are SEHNR and FQNEAQ (reference sequence). CDR3 in DNA: TGTGCCAGCAGCTCAGGACCCTCAGGGGCAGGGACAGATACGCAGTATTTT. Translation: CASSSGPSGAGTDTQYF.

This chain links TRBV25-1 with TRBJ2-7; D not resolved. CDR1 and CDR2 from the germline V gene are MGHDK and SYGVNS. There are 15 residues in the CDR3. Trimming pared 2 bases from V and 3 bases from J, leaving 14 bases between. The CDR3 is CASSEPTTDNYEQYF. The CDR3, as DNA: TGTGCCAGCAGTGAACCGACCACTGACAACTACGAGCAGTACTTC.